Detailed here is one T cell receptor (beta chain). The data are from a study of OX40 agonist ivuxolimab in advanced cancers. About the study: Partial response was recorded in three patients: one hepatocellular carcinoma and two cutaneous melanoma cases.

TCRdb's copy holds only in-frame clones and misses some; the assay was immunoSEQ multiplex PCR. The profile covers fewer than 40,000 clones, with over 60% appearing a single time and around a tenth taken by the ten largest. Deletions cut 5 bases from V and 3 bases from J, with 11 bases between. The CDR3 loop spans 14 amino acids. Germline V gene lookup returns CDR1 MNHEY and CDR2 SMNVEV (reference sequence). The sequence derives from an adult with an advanced solid tumor such as melanoma, head and neck, liver or kidney cancer. This specimen consisted of CD4+ or CD8+ T cells sorted from blood, obtained in a trial of the OX40 agonist ivuxolimab. The rearrangement links TRBV27 to TRBJ1-5; D uncertain. CDR3 sequence: CASSQDRYNQPQHF. As DNA, the CDR3 is TGTGCCAGCAGTCAGGATCGGTACAATCAGCCCCAGCATTTT.